This T cell receptor beta chain is from a study of tumor-infiltrating lymphocytes in oesophageal squamous cell carcinoma. The CDR3 totals 16 residues. Germline CDR1 reads SEHNR; CDR2 reads FQNEAQ (reference sequence). V lost 4 bases and J lost 5, with 17 bases in between. Sample share makes this clonotype medium-sized. Each CDR3 protein is one row after TCRdb ran MiXCR on the PCR reads. The sample records roughly 14,000 distinct CDR3 sequences, 40% to 50% being singletons. The source material was blood. The J gene is TRBJ1-4, the V gene TRBV7-9, with D unresolved. This receptor was taken from a male donor with esophageal squamous cell carcinoma. The CDR3 sequence is CASSSAREGLNEKLFF. The CDR3 nucleotides are TGTGCCAGCAGCTCAGCCCGGGAAGGGTTGAATGAAAAACTGTTTTTT.